Each of the 12 T cell receptor beta chains below was sequenced from the same sample in a study of human T cells and chemical hapten exposure. TCRdb passed the RACE reads through MiXCR, listing each CDR3 protein once. This table has 200,000 to 300,000 distinct CDR3 sequences, about 9% appearing once. Time point described: pre-sensitization, week 0. The treatment denotes: therapeutic diphenylcyclopropenone sensitization with weekly scalp DPC. Here the sequenced sample was whole blood, taken in connection with sensitization to the hapten diphenylcyclopropenone (DPC). These receptors originate from a woman aged 40 to 50 with alopecia areata. Some clones in this sample may be carry-over from other donors' samples.

The chain links TRBV20-1 to TRBJ2-3; TRBD2 might be the D (5 bases). Trimming shortened V by 0 bases and J by 8 bases, and 9 bases separated the two germline ends. The CDR3 has 12 residues. Germline lookup yields CDR1 DFQATT and CDR2 SNEGSKA (reference sequence). The CDR3 nucleotides read TGCAGTGCTAGAGATGGGAGAGTTACGCAGTATTTT. Amino acids: CSARDGRVTQYF.

This clonotype occurred a few times. This chain uses TRBV7-2 with TRBJ2-1; 7 bases agree with TRBD2. V lost 2 bases, J lost 7 bases, and 8 bases stayed unmatched. CDR3 length: 15 residues. Germline loops: CDR1 SGHTA, CDR2 FQGNSA. CDR3 region: CASSLTAGVTNEQFF. Here the CDR3 DNA reads TGTGCCAGCAGCTTAACTGCGGGAGTAACGAATGAGCAGTTCTTC.

This clonotype appeared many times. This chain connects TRBV7-9 to TRBJ2-2; D is unclear. There are 12 residues in the CDR3. V was pared by 6 bases and J by 5 bases, with 7 bases between. Germline-derived CDR1 and CDR2 are SEHNR and FQNEAQ (reference sequence). DNA for the CDR3: TGTGCCAGCAGTTACCTTACCGGGGAGCTGTTTTTT. As protein: CASSYLTGELFF.

This chain uses TRBV2 with TRBJ2-7; 10 bases are shared with TRBD2. The length of the CDR3 is 17 residues. Unmatched junction bases numbered 12, after V lost 4 bases and J lost 3 bases. Germline CDR1 reads SNHLY; CDR2 reads FYNNEI. CDR3 DNA sequence: TGTGCCAGCAGTGGCGCGACAGGGATAGCGGGAGGCTACGAGCAGTACTTC. It specifies CASSGATGIAGGYEQYF.

Worth noting for this clonotype: Given the absence of the conserved phenylalanine or tryptophan at the CDR3 end, a read error is likely. V and J are TRBV5-1 and TRBJ2-3; 10 nucleotides agree with TRBD1. Germline V gene sequence: CDR1 SGHRS, CDR2 YFSETQ. V gave up 1 base and J gave up 2 bases; unmatched junction bases: 16. This CDR3 region has 20 residues. The CDR3 region is CASSLSPDRGRTKLTDTQYI. CDR3 coding DNA: TGCGCCAGCAGCTTGTCCCCGGACAGGGGGAGAACCAAACTCACAGATACGCAGTATATT.

The chain couples TRBV25-1 to TRBJ1-1; D gene uncertain. This CDR3 comprises 15 residues. The V end lost 6 bases, the J end lost 0 bases, and 14 bases lay between the germline ends. CDR1 and CDR2 from the germline V gene are MGHDK and SYGVNS. The CDR3 bases are TGTGCCAGCAGCCCTCACGAACGGCTGAACACTGAAGCTTTCTTT. It codes for CASSPHERLNTEAFF.

The rearrangement uses TRBV6-5 and TRBJ2-5; possibly TRBD2 for D (6 bases). The germline gives CDR1 MNHEY, CDR2 SVGAGI. The length of the CDR3 is 15 residues. Trimming removed 4 bases from V and 5 bases from J, with 17 bases in between. The CDR3 DNA is TGTGCCAGCAGTTTTTTCCGCTCAGGGAGGGAGACCCAGTACTTC. This gives the protein CASSFFRSGRETQYF.

A few counts support this clonotype. This chain uses TRBV10-3 with TRBJ2-1, with 11 nucleotides matching TRBD2. Germline-derived CDR1 and CDR2 are ENHRY and SYGVKD. The CDR3 is 17 residues long. V was clipped by 6 bases and J by 4 bases; unmatched bases: 11. The CDR3, as DNA: TGTGCCATCAGCCCCGACCTCGGGACTAGCGGATACAATGAGCAGTTCTTC. As protein: CAISPDLGTSGYNEQFF.

The chain joins TRBV28 to TRBJ2-3; 8 bases align to TRBD2. CDR3 size: 14 residues. J was trimmed by 3 bases and V by 8 bases; bases with no gene match: 7. Germline CDR1 reads MDHEN; CDR2 reads SYDVKM. The CDR3 reads CASSSGTRTDTQYF. DNA of the CDR3: TGTGCCAGCTCCTCCGGGACTAGAACAGATACGCAGTATTTT.

This sequence joins TRBV29-1 and TRBJ2-2, with D unresolved. The germline V gene encodes CDR1 SQVTM and CDR2 ANQGSEA. The CDR3 runs to 14 residues. V dropped 4 bases and J dropped 0 bases, with 9 bases sitting between them. The CDR3 sequence is CSVGLRSNTGELFF. The CDR3 DNA reads TGCAGCGTTGGCCTCCGATCGAACACCGGGGAGCTGTTTTTT.

Here the CDR3 reads CAISSGGAGTEAFF. In DNA form, the CDR3 reads TGTGCCATCAGTTCAGGGGGCGCGGGGACTGAAGCTTTCTTT. The chain has TRBV10-3 and TRBJ1-1, with TRBD1 matching over 8 bases. V was clipped by 5 bases and J by 5 bases; unmatched bases: 7. This CDR3 contains 14 residues. The germline V gene encodes CDR1 ENHRY and CDR2 SYGVKD.

This clonotype appeared a single time. The J gene is TRBJ1-1, the V gene TRBV5-1, with a weak D call TRBD1 (6 bases). V was pared by 5 bases and J by 1 base, with 9 bases between. This CDR3 region has 13 residues. From germline, CDR1 is SGHRS and CDR2 YFSETQ. As DNA, the CDR3 is TGCGCCAGCAGACAGACAGGGAACACTGAAGCTTTCTTT. This translates into CASRQTGNTEAFF. Supplemented by reference TRBV5-1 and TRBJ1-1, the full variable domain reads KAGVTQTPRYLIKTRGQQVTLSCSPISGHRSVSWYQQTPGQGLQFLFEYFSETQRNKGNFPGRFSGRQFSNSRSEMNVSTLELGDSALYLCASRQTGNTEAFFGQGTRLTVV.